Below are 3 T cell receptor beta chains sequenced from a single sample in a study of blood T cell repertoires in COVID-19. Measured with immunoSEQ multiplex PCR; TCRdb has only the in-frame clones, and not every one. The sample lists 250,000 to 400,000 clones; about nine tenths were seen once. The specimen sequenced was peripheral blood. The receptors were gathered from a woman aged 25 to 39 with COVID-19, enrolled during active disease.

The V gene is TRBV2, the J gene TRBJ1-3, with D uncertain. The V and J ends lost 6 bases and 3 bases respectively, with 15 bases between them. This CDR3 spans 15 amino acids. Germline loops: CDR1 SNHLY, CDR2 FYNNEI. The CDR3: CASRNGRAIGNTIYF. The CDR3 region has the DNA TGTGCCAGCAGAAACGGGAGGGCGATTGGAAACACCATATATTTT.

The rearrangement uses TRBV6-6 and TRBJ1-6; possibly TRBD1 for D (6 bases). This CDR3 is built from 13 residues. Looked up from germline, CDR1 is MNHNY and CDR2 is SVGAGI (reference sequence). Trimming took off 8 bases at V and 6 bases at J, with 11 bases between the two ends. The DNA of the CDR3 is TGTGCCAGCGGGGGGGCCCCTAATTCACCCCTCCACTTT. Protein: CASGGAPNSPLHF.

The rearrangement joins TRBV9 to TRBJ1-2, with a tentative D call TRBD1 (5 bases). CDR1 SGDLS and CDR2 YYNGEE come from the germline V gene. The CDR3 has 15 amino acids. Between the trimmed V and J ends, which lost 1 base and 4 bases, there was a span of 14 bases. The CDR3 sequence is CASSVLGAHGYGYTF. The CDR3 DNA follows: TGTGCCAGCAGCGTACTAGGGGCGCATGGCTATGGCTACACCTTC.